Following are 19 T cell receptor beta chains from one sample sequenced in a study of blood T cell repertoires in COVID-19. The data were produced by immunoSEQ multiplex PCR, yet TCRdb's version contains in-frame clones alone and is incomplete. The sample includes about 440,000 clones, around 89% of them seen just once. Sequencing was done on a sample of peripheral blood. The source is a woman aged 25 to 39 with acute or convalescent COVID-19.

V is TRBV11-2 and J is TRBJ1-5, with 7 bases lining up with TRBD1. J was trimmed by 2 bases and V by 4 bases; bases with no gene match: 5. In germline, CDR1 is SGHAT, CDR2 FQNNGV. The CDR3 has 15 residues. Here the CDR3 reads CASSSTGIGNQPQHF. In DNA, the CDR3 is TGTGCCAGCAGCTCGACAGGGATCGGCAATCAGCCCCAGCATTTT.

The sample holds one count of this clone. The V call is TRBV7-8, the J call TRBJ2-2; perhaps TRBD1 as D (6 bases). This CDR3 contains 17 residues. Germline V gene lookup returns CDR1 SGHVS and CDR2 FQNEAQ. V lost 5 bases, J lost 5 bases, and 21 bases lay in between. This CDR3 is CASSPRGRLRGTGELFF. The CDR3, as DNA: TGTGCCAGCAGCCCCAGGGGACGCCTTCGGGGAACCGGGGAGCTGTTTTTT. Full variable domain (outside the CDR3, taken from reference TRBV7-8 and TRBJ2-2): GAGVSQSPRYKVAKRGQDVALRCDPISGHVSLFWYQQALGQGPEFLTYFQNEAQLDKSGLPSDRFFAERPEGSVSTLKIQRTQQEDSAVYLCASSPRGRLRGTGELFFGEGSRLTVL.

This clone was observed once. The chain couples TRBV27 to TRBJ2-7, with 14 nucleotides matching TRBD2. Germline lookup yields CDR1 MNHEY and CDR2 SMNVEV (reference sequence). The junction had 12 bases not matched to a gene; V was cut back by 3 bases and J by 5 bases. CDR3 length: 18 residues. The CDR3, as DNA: TGTGCCAGCAGTTTCAGGCGATCCGGGACTAGCGGGGGCCACGAGCAGTACTTC. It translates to CASSFRRSGTSGGHEQYF.

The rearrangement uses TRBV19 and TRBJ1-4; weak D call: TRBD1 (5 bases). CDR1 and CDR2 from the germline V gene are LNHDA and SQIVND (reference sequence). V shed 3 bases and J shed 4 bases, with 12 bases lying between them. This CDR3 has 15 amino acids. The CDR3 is CASSMMAGLNEKLFF. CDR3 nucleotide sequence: TGTGCCAGTAGTATGATGGCGGGGCTTAATGAAAAACTGTTTTTT.

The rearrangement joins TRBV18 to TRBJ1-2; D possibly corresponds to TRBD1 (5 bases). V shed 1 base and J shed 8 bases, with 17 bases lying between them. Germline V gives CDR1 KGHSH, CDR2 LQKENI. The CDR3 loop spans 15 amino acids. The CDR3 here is CASSPLPGREGGYTF. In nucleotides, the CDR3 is TGTGCCAGCTCACCACTTCCAGGGCGTGAAGGCGGCTACACCTTC.

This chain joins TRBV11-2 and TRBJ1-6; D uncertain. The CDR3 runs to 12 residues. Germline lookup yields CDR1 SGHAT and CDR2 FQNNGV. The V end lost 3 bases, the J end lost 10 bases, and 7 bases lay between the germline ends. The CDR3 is CASSFTRSPLHF. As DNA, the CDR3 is TGTGCCAGCAGCTTCACAAGATCACCCCTCCACTTT. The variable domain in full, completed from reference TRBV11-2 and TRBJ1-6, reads EAGVAQSPRYKIIEKRQSVAFWCNPISGHATLYWYQQILGQGPKLLIQFQNNGVVDDSQLPKDRFSAERLKGVDSTLKIQPAKLEDSAVYLCASSFTRSPLHFGNGTRLTVT.

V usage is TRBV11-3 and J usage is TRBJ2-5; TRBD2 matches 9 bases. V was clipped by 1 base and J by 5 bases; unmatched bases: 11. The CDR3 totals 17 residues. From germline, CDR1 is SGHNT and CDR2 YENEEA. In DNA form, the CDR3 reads TGTGCCAGCAGCTTAGGTTCGACTATGGCGGGGGGGGAGACCCAGTACTTC. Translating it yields CASSLGSTMAGGETQYF.

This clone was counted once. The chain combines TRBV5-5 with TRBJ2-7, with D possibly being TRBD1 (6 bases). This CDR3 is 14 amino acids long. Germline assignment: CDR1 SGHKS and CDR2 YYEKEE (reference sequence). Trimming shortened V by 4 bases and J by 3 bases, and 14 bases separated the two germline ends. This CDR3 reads CASSSWTASYEQYF. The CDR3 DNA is TGTGCCAGCAGCAGCTGGACAGCGAGCTACGAGCAGTACTTC.

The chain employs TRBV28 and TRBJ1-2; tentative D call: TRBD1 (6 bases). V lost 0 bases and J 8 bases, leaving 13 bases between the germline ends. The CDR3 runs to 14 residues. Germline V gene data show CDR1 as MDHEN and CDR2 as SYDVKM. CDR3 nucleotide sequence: TGTGCCAGCAGTTTATGGGGGGGGGCGCGGGGCTACACCTTC. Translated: CASSLWGGARGYTF.

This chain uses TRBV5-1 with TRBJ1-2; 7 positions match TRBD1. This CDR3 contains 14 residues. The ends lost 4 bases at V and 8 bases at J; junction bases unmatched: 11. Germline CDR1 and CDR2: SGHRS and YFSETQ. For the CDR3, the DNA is TGCGCCAGCAGCCCCTGGGACAGATGGGGGGGCTACACCTTC. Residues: CASSPWDRWGGYTF. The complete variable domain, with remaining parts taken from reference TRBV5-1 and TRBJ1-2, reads KAGVTQTPRYLIKTRGQQVTLSCSPISGHRSVSWYQQTPGQGLQFLFEYFSETQRNKGNFPGRFSGRQFSNSRSEMNVSTLELGDSALYLCASSPWDRWGGYTFGSGTRLTVV.

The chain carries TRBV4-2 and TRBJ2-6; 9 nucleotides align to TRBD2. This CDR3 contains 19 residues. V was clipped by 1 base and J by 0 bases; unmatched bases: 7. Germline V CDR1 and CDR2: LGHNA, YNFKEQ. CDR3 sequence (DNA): TGTGCCAGCAGCCAAGTTCGCCTAGCGGGGTACTCTGGGGCCAACGTCCTGACTTTC. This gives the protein CASSQVRLAGYSGANVLTF.

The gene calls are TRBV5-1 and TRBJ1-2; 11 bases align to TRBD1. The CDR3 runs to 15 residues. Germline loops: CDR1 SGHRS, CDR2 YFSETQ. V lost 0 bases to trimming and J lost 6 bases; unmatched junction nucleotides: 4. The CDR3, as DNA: TGCGCCAGCAGCTTGGGGGACAGGGGGATTGATGGCTACACCTTC. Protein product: CASSLGDRGIDGYTF.

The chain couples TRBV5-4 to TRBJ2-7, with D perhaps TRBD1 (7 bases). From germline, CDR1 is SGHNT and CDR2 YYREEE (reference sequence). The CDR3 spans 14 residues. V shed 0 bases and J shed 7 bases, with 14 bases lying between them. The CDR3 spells CASSLGAGGGEQYF. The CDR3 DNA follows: TGTGCCAGCAGCTTGGGGGCAGGGGGAGGAGAGCAGTACTTC.

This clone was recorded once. The CDR3 region is CASSQRTVSTDTQYF. The DNA for the CDR3 is TGTGCCAGCAGCCAACGGACAGTTAGCACAGATACGCAGTATTTT. The gene calls are TRBV7-9 and TRBJ2-3; tentatively, D is TRBD1 (6 bases). The length of the CDR3 is 15 residues. The germline CDR1 and CDR2 sequences are SEHNR and FQNEAQ (reference sequence). Trimming took 5 bases from V and 0 from J, leaving 12 bases between them. Full variable domain (remainder filled in from reference TRBV7-9 and TRBJ2-3): DTGVSQNPRHKITKRGQNVTFRCDPISEHNRLYWYRQTLGQGPEFLTYFQNEAQLEKSRLLSDRFSAERPKGSFSTLEIQRTEQGDSAMYLCASSQRTVSTDTQYFGPGTRLTVL.

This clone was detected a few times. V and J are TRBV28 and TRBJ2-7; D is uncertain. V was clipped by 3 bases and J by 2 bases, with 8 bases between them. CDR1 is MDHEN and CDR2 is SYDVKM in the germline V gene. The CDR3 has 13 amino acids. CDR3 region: CASSFWLAYEQYF. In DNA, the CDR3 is TGTGCCAGCAGTTTCTGGCTAGCCTACGAGCAGTACTTC.

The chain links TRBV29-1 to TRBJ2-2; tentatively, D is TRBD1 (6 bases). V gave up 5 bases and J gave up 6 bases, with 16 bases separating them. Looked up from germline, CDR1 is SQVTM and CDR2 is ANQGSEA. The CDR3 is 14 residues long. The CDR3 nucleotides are TGCAGCGTTAATCTGGGACATTTAGCCGGGGAGCTGTTTTTT. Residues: CSVNLGHLAGELFF.

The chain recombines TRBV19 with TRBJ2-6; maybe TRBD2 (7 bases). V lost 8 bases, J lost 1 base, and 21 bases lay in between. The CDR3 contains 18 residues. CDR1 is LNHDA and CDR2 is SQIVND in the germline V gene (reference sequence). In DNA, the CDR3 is TGTGCCAGTCGTAGGGCGGGGGCAGGTGGTTCTGGGGCCAACGTCCTGACTTTC. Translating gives CASRRAGAGGSGANVLTF.

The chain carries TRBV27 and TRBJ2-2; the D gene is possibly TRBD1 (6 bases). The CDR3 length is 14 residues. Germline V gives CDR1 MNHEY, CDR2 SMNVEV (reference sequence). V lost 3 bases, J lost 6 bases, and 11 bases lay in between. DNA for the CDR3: TGTGCCAGCAGTTTCTCAGGGGCGTCCGGGGAGCTGTTTTTT. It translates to CASSFSGASGELFF.

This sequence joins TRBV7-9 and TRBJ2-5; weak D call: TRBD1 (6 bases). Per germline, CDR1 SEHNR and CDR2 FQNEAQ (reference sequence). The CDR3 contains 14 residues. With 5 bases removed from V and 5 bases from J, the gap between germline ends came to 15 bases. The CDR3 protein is CASSRPEGVETQYF. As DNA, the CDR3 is TGTGCCAGCAGCCGGCCCGAGGGGGTCGAGACCCAGTACTTC.